This is a list of T cell receptor beta chains from one sample in a study of T cells in Graves' hyperthyroidism and ophthalmopathy. TCRdb fed the multiplex PCR reads into MiXCR, producing one record per CDR3 protein. Of 400,000 to 600,000 distinct CDR3 sequences listed, 15% to 20% were seen once; the top ten hold 25% to 35%. Sequences were obtained from blood. The receptors shown here come from a woman in her 30s with Graves' ophthalmopathy. Both conserved end residues are part of each CDR3. The order of the fields is clone size, V gene, D gene, J gene, CDR3 DNA, CDR3 protein. D genes are given only for firm matches. Some rows mark clone size as missing; the rest say once, few, many or name a class of expanded clone.

NA,TRBV24-1,NA,TRBJ2-1,TGTGCCACCAGTGATCACCGGGGGACCGAGCAGTTCTTC,CATSDHRGTEQFF
many,TRBV20-1,TRBD2,TRBJ2-2,TGCAGTGTAGAGGCGAGCGGGGGACGAAGAGGGGAGCTGTTTTTT,CSVEASGGRRGELFF
few,TRBV27,NA,TRBJ1-6,TGTGCCAGCAGCGACAGGAATTCACCCCTCCACTTT,CASSDRNSPLHF
NA,TRBV11-2,TRBD2,TRBJ2-7,TGTGCCAGCAGAAACTGGCGGGAGGGATACGAGCAGTACTTC,CASRNWREGYEQYF
many,TRBV13,NA,TRBJ2-7,TGTGCCAGCAGCTTCGGCAGGACCTACGAGCAGTACTTC,CASSFGRTYEQYF
few,TRBV18,NA,TRBJ2-3,TGTGCCAGCTCACCATCCGGGACAGCGGGTACAGATACGCAGTATTTT,CASSPSGTAGTDTQYF
many,TRBV7-2,TRBD2,TRBJ2-1,TGTGCCAGCAGCTTAGTAGCGGGAGGTATGGATGAGCAGTTCTTC,CASSLVAGGMDEQFF
many,TRBV6-1,TRBD1,TRBJ2-7,TGTGCCAGCAGTGATGATGACAGGGAGTACGAGCAGTACTTC,CASSDDDREYEQYF
NA,TRBV12-5,TRBD2,TRBJ2-5,TGTGCTAGTGGTTTTGATAGCGGGAGTCAAGAGACCCAGTACTTC,CASGFDSGSQETQYF
few,TRBV20-1,TRBD1,TRBJ1-2,TGCAGTGCCCCGACCTTTACAGGGGGACCTGGATATGGCTACACCTTC,CSAPTFTGGPGYGYTF
many,TRBV28,NA,TRBJ2-7,TGTGCCAGCAATCCAGCCCAGAGGGGCGCCTACGAGCAGTACTTC,CASNPAQRGAYEQYF
NA,TRBV19,NA,TRBJ1-1,TGTGCCAGTAGTATACAGCCCGGAGGGTCGAACACTGAAGCTTTCTTT,CASSIQPGGSNTEAFF
many,TRBV5-5,NA,TRBJ2-3,TGTGCCAGCAGTTCGGGACACCATGGGGCAGATACGCAGTATTTT,CASSSGHHGADTQYF
few,TRBV6-2/TRBV6-3,NA,TRBJ2-1,TGTGCCAGCAGTTACGGAGGCAGGGGTAGCGATGAGCAGTTCTTC,CASSYGGRGSDEQFF
many,TRBV20-1,NA,TRBJ2-5,TGCAGTGCTAGGGACTACTCTACAGGGTTAGAGACCCAGTACTTC,CSARDYSTGLETQYF
NA,TRBV6-1,NA,TRBJ2-1,TGTGCCACCCAAGGGGATAACAATGAGCAGTTCTTC,CATQGDNNEQFF
NA,TRBV10-3,NA,TRBJ2-7,TGTGCCATCAGTGAGTCCCAGAACGAGCAGTACTTC,CAISESQNEQYF
many,TRBV5-5,NA,TRBJ2-2,TGTGCCAGCAGCCTCTCGGGGACCCTGAAGCTAACCGGGGAGCTGTTTTTT,CASSLSGTLKLTGELFF
many,TRBV7-9,NA,TRBJ2-3,TGTGCCAGCAGACCGCCTAGAGGCAGCACAGATACGCAGTATTTT,CASRPPRGSTDTQYF
many,TRBV11-2,NA,TRBJ2-1,TGTGCCAGCAGCTTAAGGCGAGCGGGCTTCTACAATGAGCAGTTCTTC,CASSLRRAGFYNEQFF
many,TRBV6-1,NA,TRBJ1-5,TGTGCCAGCGGTCGACAGGGCAATCAGCCCCAGCATTTT,CASGRQGNQPQHF
NA,TRBV19,NA,TRBJ2-2,TGTGCCAGTAGCCCAAGACAGAGTCCCGGGGAGCTGTTTTTT,CASSPRQSPGELFF
few,TRBV10-3,NA,TRBJ1-2,TGTGCCATCAGCCCGACGGGAAACTATGGCTACACCTTC,CAISPTGNYGYTF
few,TRBV27,TRBD1,TRBJ2-7,TGTGCCAGCAGTTCTCCGGGACAGGGTCGTCTCGAGCAGTACTTC,CASSSPGQGRLEQYF
few,TRBV7-8,TRBD2,TRBJ2-1,TGTGCCAGCAGCTTAACTAGCGGGAGTAGGTGGGTCTACAATGAGCAGTTCTTC,CASSLTSGSRWVYNEQFF
many,TRBV20-1,NA,TRBJ2-5,TGCAGTGCTAGTTCAAGGGTCGGAGTTGAGACCCAGTACTTC,CSASSRVGVETQYF
many,TRBV20-1,NA,TRBJ2-1,TGCAGTGCTAGAAGGGCCCCCGTCGGTTACAATGAGCAGTTCTTC,CSARRAPVGYNEQFF
few,TRBV12-3/TRBV12-4,NA,TRBJ2-7,TGTGCCAGCAGTTCCCCCCTGGGCTACGCCTACGAGCAGTACTTC,CASSSPLGYAYEQYF
NA,TRBV6-2/TRBV6-3,TRBD2,TRBJ2-5,TGTGCCAGCAGTCAAGTAGCGGGAGGGGAGACCCAGTACTTC,CASSQVAGGETQYF
many,TRBV19,NA,TRBJ1-2,TGTGCCAGTAGTATGGCAGGGGACCTCTATGGCTACACCTTC,CASSMAGDLYGYTF
NA,TRBV20-1,NA,TRBJ2-3,TGCAGTGCTAGTCAAGGGGGAGCAGATACGCAGTATTTT,CSASQGGADTQYF
many,TRBV28,NA,TRBJ2-2,TGTGCCAGCCTGGGGGGGGCCAGGTCCGGGGAGCTGTTTTTT,CASLGGARSGELFF
NA,TRBV27,NA,TRBJ1-6,TGTGCCAGCCGTAATCAGGCCCCCCTCCACTTT,CASRNQAPLHF
NA,TRBV29-1,NA,TRBJ1-5,TGCAGCGTTGCCGACCGGGACCGATATCAGCCCCAGCATTTT,CSVADRDRYQPQHF
few,TRBV10-3,NA,TRBJ2-3,TGTGCCATCACAATTCGAGATACGCAGTATTTT,CAITIRDTQYF
many,TRBV10-1,TRBD2,TRBJ2-1,TGCGCCAGCAGTGACTCAGCGGGAGGGCCCGGGAATGAGCAGTTCTTC,CASSDSAGGPGNEQFF
few,TRBV2,NA,TRBJ1-2,TGTGCCAGCAGTCCCGGGGCCTGGGGCGGCTACACCTTC,CASSPGAWGGYTF
few,TRBV9,TRBD2,TRBJ2-3,TGTGCCAGCAGCGAGAGGGGAGCGGGAGGGCCCACAGATACGCAGTATTTT,CASSERGAGGPTDTQYF
few,TRBV10-3,NA,TRBJ1-2,TGTGCCAACCAACAGGAATCCTATGGCTACACCTTC,CANQQESYGYTF